This T cell receptor beta chain was profiled in a study of cytomegalovirus exposure and HLA in healthy donors. As for the study in general: Earlier work reported 90 million to 120 million unique TCR beta sequences from 170 million or so T cells. Study-level results: Productive rates of about 87% or about 30% were seen for most TCR beta V segments in an earlier analysis. Altogether, around 160 TCR beta chains were recorded as cytomegalovirus-associated.

PCR was performed using 60 Vbeta and 13 Jbeta primers. Assay: immunoSEQ multiplex PCR; the TCRdb copy retains only in-frame clones and omits some. This table has some 130,000 clones, approximately 80% appearing once. The CDR3 extends over 14 amino acids. Deletions cut 5 bases from V and 1 base from J, with 11 bases between. CDR1 is MNHEY, CDR2 SVGAGI, per germline. With respect to this clone: Antigen specificity is unknown.

Sequencing used PBMCs. V gene TRBV6-5 combines with J gene TRBJ2-5; D perhaps matches TRBD2 (7 bases). This TCR was sampled from a male donor in good health and CMV-seropositive. The CDR3 here is CASSEGGGQETQYF. The CDR3 nucleotides are TGTGCCAGCAGTGAAGGGGGGGGCCAAGAGACCCAGTACTTC.